A single sample is the source of the 20 T cell receptor beta chains below, sequenced in a study of tumor and adjacent non-tumor tissue in lung cancer. No cell sorting was done before RNA was extracted from the tissue. This non-tumor lung sample came from over 3 cm beyond the tumor edge. TCRbeta libraries were built with three rounds of nested PCR, modified from ARM-PCR. TCRdb re-called the multiplex PCR reads with MiXCR, one entry per CDR3 protein. The data contain about 48,000 distinct CDR3 sequences, 64% of them singletons. The sequenced sample consisted of distant non-tumor lung tissue. Every receptor here comes from a woman in her 70s with non-small cell lung cancer.

Comment on this clonotype: Mismatch with germline at one junction end may stem from a read error. The V and J genes are TRBV11-1 and TRBJ2-1, with 8 positions matching TRBD2. Germline V gene sequence: CDR1 SGHAT, CDR2 FQDESV (reference sequence). The CDR3 contains 16 residues. The CDR3: CASSLALAGLYNGRYF. CDR3 nucleotides: TGTGCCAGCAGCTTAGCCCTAGCGGGCCTGTACAATGGGCGGTACTTC.

The V and J genes are TRBV6-1 and TRBJ1-5; possible D gene TRBD1, 5 bases. Germline V gives CDR1 MNHNS, CDR2 SASEGT. This CDR3 has 16 residues. Trimming pared 5 bases from V and 0 bases from J, leaving 14 bases between. As DNA, the CDR3 is TGTGCCAGCAGTCTCCTACAGGTACTTAGCAATCAGCCCCAGCATTTT. Its translation is CASSLLQVLSNQPQHF.

Points on this clonotype: At one of its ends the junction is not consistent with the germline gene, which may arise from a read error. The chain links TRBV14 to TRBJ2-7; D ambiguous. Per the germline V gene, CDR1 is SGHDN and CDR2 is FVKESK. The CDR3 length is 12 residues. The CDR3 DNA reads as TGTGCCAGCAACCAAGATCAGTACGAGCAGTACTTC. Protein sequence: CASNQDQYEQYF.

This clonotype was counted only a few times. This chain connects TRBV2 to TRBJ2-5, with 10 bases that match TRBD1. CDR1 and CDR2 (germline): SNHLY, FYNNEI. The CDR3 is 12 amino acids. V gave up 8 bases and J gave up 6 bases; unmatched junction bases: 3. The CDR3 DNA reads as TGTGCCAGCCGGGACAGGGGACAGACCCAGTACTTC. It codes for CASRDRGQTQYF.

This clonotype was detected ten times or more. In DNA form, the CDR3 reads TGTGCCTCTCTGAGGACTGGAAACACCATATATTTT. It encodes CASLRTGNTIYF. V usage is TRBV12-3 or TRBV12-4 and J usage is TRBJ1-3, with no clear D. Trimming took off 11 bases at V and 2 bases at J, with 10 bases between the two ends. This CDR3 contains 12 residues.

The table lists this clonotype with a few counts. One end of the junction does not line up with germline, which may come from a read error. CDR3 in amino acids: CAGSYSPGEGEKTQYF. As DNA, the CDR3 is TGTGCCGGCAGTTACTCGCCTGGGGAGGGGGAAAAGACCCAGTACTTC. V is TRBV6-9 and J is TRBJ2-5; perhaps TRBD2 as D (7 bases). This CDR3 is built from 16 residues. Per germline, CDR1 MNHGY and CDR2 SVAAGI.

This chain links TRBV6-1 with TRBJ1-2; TRBD1 is a possible D gene (5 bases). The V gene lost 7 bases and the J gene lost 12 bases, with 27 bases spanning the gap. The CDR3 is made up of 15 amino acids. Per the germline V gene, CDR1 is MNHNS and CDR2 is SASEGT. For the CDR3, the DNA is TGTGCCAGCATAGATTCGGCAGGGAAGGCGGGCGGCCACACCTTC. This translates into CASIDSAGKAGGHTF.

Worth noting for this clonotype: One end of the junction does not line up with germline, which may come from a read error. The V and J genes are TRBV10-3 and TRBJ2-7; 10 nucleotides agree with TRBD2. Germline-derived CDR1 and CDR2 are ENHRY and SYGVKD. The CDR3 runs to 18 residues. In DNA form, the CDR3 reads TGTGCCATCAGGAGCTCTCCCGGACTAGCGGAAGATTCCTACGAGCAGTATTTC. Translating gives CAIRSSPGLAEDSYEQYF.

The rearrangement links TRBV20-1 to TRBJ1-4; D ambiguous. The CDR3 has 13 residues. Germline V CDR1 and CDR2: DFQATT, SNEGSKA (reference sequence). Between the trimmed V and J ends, which lost 3 bases and 4 bases, there was a span of 9 bases. The CDR3 coding sequence is TGCAGTGCTAGCGTGGGTATTAATGAAAAACTGTTTTTT. It translates to CSASVGINEKLFF.

The rearrangement joins TRBV12-3 or TRBV12-4 to TRBJ1-4; possibly TRBD1 for D (5 bases). The CDR3 has 14 amino acids. The ends were cut back, 6 bases at V and 7 bases at J, with 15 bases in the middle. The CDR3 here is CASSSIRGIEKLFF. The CDR3 DNA follows: TGTGCCAGCAGCTCGATAAGGGGCATTGAAAAACTGTTTTTT.

J is TRBJ2-7 and V is TRBV29-1, with 8 bases fitting TRBD1. Trimming cost V 8 bases and J 2 bases; bases outside gene matches: 8. CDR1 and CDR2 (germline): SQVTM, ANQGSEA. This CDR3 comprises 13 residues. The CDR3 coding sequence is TGCAGCCTCTGGACAGGGTCCACCTACGAGCAGTACTTC. Its protein product is CSLWTGSTYEQYF.

In the case of this clonotype: The junction shows a germline mismatch at one end, possibly a read error. This sequence joins TRBV29-1 and TRBJ2-5, with 7 positions matching TRBD1. Germline lookup yields CDR1 SQVTM and CDR2 ANQGSEA. The CDR3 runs to 15 residues. CDR3 region: CGVKPQGDAWETQYF. DNA for the CDR3: TGCGGCGTCAAGCCTCAGGGGGACGCTTGGGAGACCCAGTACTTC.

Points on this clonotype: Just one base apart from a much larger clone, this may be a read error. V gene TRBV20-1 combines with J gene TRBJ2-1; 8 bases are shared with TRBD2. The CDR3 totals 15 residues. Germline CDR1 DFQATT, CDR2 SNEGSKA (reference sequence). Trimming took 7 bases from V and 6 from J; bases not matched to a gene: 14. The CDR3 spells CSVSSVTSVTNEQFF. The CDR3 nucleotides are TGCAGTGTTAGTTCTGTGACTAGCGTCACCAATGAGCAGTTCTTC.

Details on this clonotype: One end of the junction is discordant with germline, which a read error may explain. The chain joins TRBV11-2 to TRBJ2-1; 8 bases line up with TRBD2. The germline CDR1 and CDR2 sequences are SGHAT and FQNNGV. The CDR3 spans 14 residues. CDR3 residues: CASKLGLGYNEQFF. In DNA form, the CDR3 reads TGTGCCAGCAAACTGGGACTAGGTTACAATGAGCAGTTTTTC.

Details on this clonotype: At one end the junction does not follow the germline gene, possibly because of a read error. The chain is built from TRBV6-5 and TRBJ1-1, with 7 bases lining up with TRBD1. The CDR3 length is 17 residues. Germline V gives CDR1 MNHEY, CDR2 SVGAGI. Here the CDR3 reads CASSYSRTGGLSTGAFF. The CDR3 nucleotides are TGTGCCAGCAGTTACTCTCGGACAGGCGGATTGAGCACTGGAGCTTTCTTT.

The genes are TRBV20-1 and TRBJ1-2; 7 bases map to TRBD1. The germline V gene encodes CDR1 DFQATT and CDR2 SNEGSKA (reference sequence). The CDR3 sequence is 14 residues long. CDR3 nucleotide sequence: TGCAATACTAGAGCGGACAGGCTAAACTATGGCTACACCTTC. Amino acid sequence: CNTRADRLNYGYTF.

The chain combines TRBV24-1 with TRBJ2-3, with D unresolved. Germline CDR1 KGHDR, CDR2 SFDVKD. Trimming pared 4 bases from V and 6 bases from J, leaving 13 bases between. This CDR3 spans 14 amino acids. The CDR3, as DNA: TGTGCCACCAGTGAAGTGGGCATCGGGGATACGCAGTATTTT. It is translated as CATSEVGIGDTQYF.

Details on this clonotype: The CDR3 carries no conserved terminal phenylalanine or tryptophan, so it likely arises from a read error. The V call is TRBV10-2, the J call TRBJ1-1; D possibly corresponds to TRBD1 (5 bases). Germline CDR1 and CDR2: WSHSY and SAAADI. The CDR3 has 15 amino acids. The CDR3 reads CSSSEWGTLNTEAFL. For the CDR3, the DNA is TGCTCCAGTAGTGAGTGGGGCACTCTGAACACTGAAGCTTTCCTT.

Comment on this clonotype: This sequence may be a read error, since a much larger clone differs from it by one base. The chain links TRBV7-9 to TRBJ2-3; a weak D match, TRBD2 (6 bases). The CDR3 is 17 residues long. Germline V CDR1 and CDR2: SEHNR, FQNEAQ (reference sequence). The CDR3 DNA reads as TGTGCCAGCAGTCTAGGCCTAGCGTTCGGTCTCACAGATACGCAGTTTTTT. It codes for CASSLGLAFGLTDTQFF.

Points on this clonotype: A much larger clone lies one base from this, so it may be a read error. The gene calls are TRBV29-1 and TRBJ1-5, with TRBD1 identical over 7 bases. CDR3 length: 13 amino acids. V was pared by 4 bases and J by 5 bases, with 5 bases of the junction left unmatched. From germline, CDR1 is SQVTM and CDR2 ANQGSEA. The CDR3, as DNA: TGCAGCGTTGGAGTTGACAGGGATCAGCCCCAGCATTTT. This translates into CSVGVDRDQPQHF.